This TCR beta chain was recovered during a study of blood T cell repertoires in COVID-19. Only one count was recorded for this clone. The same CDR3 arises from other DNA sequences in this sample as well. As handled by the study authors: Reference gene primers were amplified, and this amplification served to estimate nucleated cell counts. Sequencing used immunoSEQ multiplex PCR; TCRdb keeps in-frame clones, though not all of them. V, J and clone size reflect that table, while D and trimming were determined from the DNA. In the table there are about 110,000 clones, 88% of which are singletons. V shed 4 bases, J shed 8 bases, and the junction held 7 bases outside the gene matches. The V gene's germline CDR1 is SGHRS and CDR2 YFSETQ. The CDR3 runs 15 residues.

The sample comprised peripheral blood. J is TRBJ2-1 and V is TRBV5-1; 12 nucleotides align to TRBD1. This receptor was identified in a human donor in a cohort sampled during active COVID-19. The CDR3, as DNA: TGCGCCAGCAGCGCCGGGACAGGGGGCTTCGATGAGCAGTTCTTC. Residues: CASSAGTGGFDEQFF. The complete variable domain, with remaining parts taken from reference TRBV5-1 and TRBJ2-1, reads KAGVTQTPRYLIKTRGQQVTLSCSPISGHRSVSWYQQTPGQGLQFLFEYFSETQRNKGNFPGRFSGRQFSNSRSEMNVSTLELGDSALYLCASSAGTGGFDEQFFGPGTRLTVL.